These 31 T cell receptor beta chains were sequenced from one sample in a study of T cells in women clearing cervical HPV infection. Libraries were prepared by immunoSEQ multiplex PCR; TCRdb keeps only in-frame clonotypes and omits some of them. The sample table includes roughly 48,000 clones. What was sequenced was blood buffy coat. These receptor sequences come from a woman aged 18-70 years with a cervical HPV16 infection that either progressed to CIN3+ or cleared (not recorded which).

Remarks on this clone: The read ends 3 residues shy of where the CDR3 ends; the end is completed using the germline J gene. V usage is TRBV7-2 and J usage is TRBJ2-5; TRBD2 matches 7 bases. From germline, CDR1 is SGHTA and CDR2 FQGNSA. The J segment lost 6 bases and the V segment lost 5 bases, leaving 6 bases of the junction unmatched. CDR3 length: 13 amino acids. The part of the CDR3 DNA that was read is TGTGCCAGCAGCCCCCGGGGGGAGAAGACC. Translated, it gives CASSPRGEKT. The whole CDR3 protein is CASSPRGEKTQYF.

Concerning this clone: With the read ending 3 residues before the CDR3 end, the germline J gene is used to fill in that end. This chain uses TRBV20-1 with TRBJ1-1; TRBD1 might be the D (6 bases). This CDR3 region has 13 residues. V lost 6 bases and J 0 bases, leaving 11 bases between the germline ends. Germline assignment: CDR1 DFQATT and CDR2 SNEGSKA (reference sequence). CDR3 sequence reads: CSAKDRMNTEAFF. Partial CDR3 DNA: TGCAGTGCAAAGGACAGAATGAACACTGAA.

About this clone: The DNA ends 3 residues before the CDR3 does, and the rest of the CDR3 is filled in from the germline J gene. V and J are TRBV6-1 and TRBJ1-3; D gene ambiguous. The CDR3 is 14 amino acids. Trimming cost V 1 base and J 2 bases, with 6 bases left between them. Germline values: CDR1 MNHNS, CDR2 SASEGT. The sequenced part of the CDR3 DNA is TGTGCCAGCAGTGAAGGCGGAACTGGAAACACC. The encoded protein is CASSEGGTGNT. The whole CDR3 protein is CASSEGGTGNTIYF.

For this clone: The sequence runs out 3 residues before the end of the CDR3; the remainder is reconstructed from the germline J gene. This rearrangement joins TRBV7-9 to TRBJ1-2; D may be TRBD1 (6 bases). Deletions cut 5 bases from V and 4 bases from J, with 17 bases between. This CDR3 comprises 15 residues. From germline, CDR1 is SEHNR and CDR2 FQNEAQ (reference sequence). The sequenced CDR3 bases are TGTGCCAGCAGCCCCCAAACAGGGCCCGGCTATGGC. As protein: CASSPQTGPGYG. The whole CDR3 is CASSPQTGPGYGYTF.

The CDR3 DNA, read in part, is TGTGCCAGCAGCCAAGGGGGCGGAGGCAATGAG. It is translated as CASSQGGGGNE. The whole CDR3 is CASSQGGGGNEQFF. The rearrangement joins TRBV4-2 to TRBJ2-1, with D possibly being TRBD1 or TRBD2 (5 bases each). The CDR3 goes on 3 residues after the read ends, and that part is filled in from the germline J gene. Germline V CDR1 and CDR2: LGHNA, YNFKEQ. V gave up 1 base and J gave up 6 bases, with 10 bases separating them. CDR3 size: 14 residues.

Concerning this clone: Coverage ceases 3 residues before the CDR3 finishes, and the germline J gene fills in the end. The rearrangement joins TRBV18 to TRBJ2-7, with D perhaps matching TRBD1 (6 bases). CDR1 is KGHSH and CDR2 is LQKENI in the germline V gene. This CDR3 contains 14 residues. Trimming pared 2 bases from V and 2 bases from J, leaving 10 bases between. The DNA read from the CDR3 is TGTGCCAGCTCACCAGGATGGGGGCCCTACGAG. Amino acids: CASSPGWGPYE. The entire CDR3 is CASSPGWGPYEQYF.

Notes on this clone: The read ends 3 residues early relative to the CDR3; the germline J gene fills the gap. The V and J genes are TRBV18 and TRBJ1-2; 7 nucleotides line up with TRBD1. Germline V gene lookup returns CDR1 KGHSH and CDR2 LQKENI. This CDR3 region has 14 residues. The CDR3 here is CASSPPGQTRGYTF. The CDR3 bases that were read are TGTGCCAGCTCACCACCGGGACAGACTCGAGGC. Using reference TRBV18 and TRBJ1-2 for the parts outside the CDR3, the full variable domain is NAGVMQNPRHLVRRRGQEARLRCSPMKGHSHVYWYRQLPEEGLKFMVYLQKENIIDESGMPKERFSAEFPKEGPSILRIQQVVRGDSAAYFCASSPPGQTRGYTFGSGTRLTVV.

In regard to this clone: The read halts 3 residues ahead of the CDR3 end, with the missing end drawn from the germline J gene. This chain joins TRBV20-1 and TRBJ1-1; D is ambiguous. Germline V gene data show CDR1 as DFQATT and CDR2 as SNEGSKA (reference sequence). Trimming pared 2 bases from V and 3 bases from J, leaving 7 bases between. The CDR3 totals 12 residues. CDR3 sequence: CSARSLDTEAFF. CDR3 DNA, as far as it was read: TGCAGTGCTAGAAGCTTGGACACTGAA.

As to this clone: The read is 3 residues too short to cover the CDR3 end, so that end is filled in from the germline J gene. The V and J genes are TRBV2 and TRBJ2-3; D is possibly TRBD1 or TRBD2 (5 bases each). CDR3 length equals 16 residues. V was cut by 4 bases and J by 7 bases, with 21 bases left in between. Germline loops: CDR1 SNHLY, CDR2 FYNNEI. CDR3 DNA (partial): TGTGCCAGCAGTGCGAAACCCGAGGGGCTCGCAAATACG. This encodes CASSAKPEGLANT. The complete CDR3 reads CASSAKPEGLANTQYF.

The covered CDR3 bases are TGTGCCAGCAGCCAACTAGCGGGGAAGGGGACC. Its protein product is CASSQLAGKGT. The CDR3, in full, reads CASSQLAGKGTQYF. The rearrangement joins TRBV7-3 to TRBJ2-5, with 10 positions matching TRBD2. The sequenced fragment ends 3 residues before the CDR3 boundary, so the rest is inferred from the germline J gene. There are 14 residues in the CDR3. Germline V gene lookup returns CDR1 SGHTA and CDR2 FQGTGA. V dropped 5 bases and J dropped 7; count of bases not matched to a gene: 7. The whole variable domain, remainder taken from reference TRBV7-3 and TRBJ2-5, is GAGVSQTPSNKVTEKGKYVELRCDPISGHTALYWYRQSLGQGPEFLIYFQGTGAADDSGLPNDRFFAVRPEGSVSTLKIQRTERGDSAVYLCASSQLAGKGTQYFGPGTRLLVL.

As to this clone: The read comes to an end 3 residues before the CDR3 does, leaving the germline J gene to fill in the end. This chain uses TRBV20-1 with TRBJ1-1; D is undetermined. Germline V CDR1 and CDR2: DFQATT, SNEGSKA (reference sequence). The CDR3 spans 12 residues. Trimming removed 5 bases from V and 1 base from J, with 8 bases in between. CDR3 DNA (partial): TGCAGTGCTCCCAACTGGAACACTGAA. Amino acids: CSAPNWNTE. The CDR3 reads in full as CSAPNWNTEAFF.

A word on this clone: The read ends 3 residues early relative to the CDR3; the germline J gene fills the gap. The chain recombines TRBV5-5 with TRBJ2-7, with 11 positions matching TRBD2. V shed 4 bases and J 4 bases; nucleotides not matched to a gene: 7. CDR1 and CDR2 from the germline V gene are SGHKS and YYEKEE (reference sequence). This CDR3 has 15 amino acids. The part of the CDR3 DNA that was read is TGTGCCAGCAGCCCTCCGGGACTAGCGGAATACGAG. It translates to CASSPPGLAEYE. The entire CDR3 protein reads CASSPPGLAEYEQYF.

With respect to this clone: The CDR3 goes on 3 residues after the read ends, and that part is filled in from the germline J gene. The J gene is TRBJ2-3, the V gene TRBV18; TRBD2 aligns across 7 bases. The ends lost 3 bases at V and 3 bases at J; junction bases unmatched: 6. The CDR3 loop spans 15 amino acids. CDR1 is KGHSH and CDR2 is LQKENI in the germline V gene. CDR3 bases read: TGTGCCAGCTCACCCTTGAATAGCGGGACAGATACG. Protein: CASSPLNSGTDT. The whole CDR3 sequence reads CASSPLNSGTDTQYF.

Comment on this clone: The CDR3 goes on 3 residues after the read ends, and that part is filled in from the germline J gene. The V gene is TRBV5-6, the J gene TRBJ1-6, with D possibly TRBD1 on 6 matching bases. Germline lookup yields CDR1 SGHDT and CDR2 YYEEEE. This CDR3 contains 15 residues. V lost 4 bases and J 7 bases, leaving 15 bases between the germline ends. CDR3 amino acids: CASSRDNRRNSPLHF. The sequenced CDR3 bases are TGTGCCAGCAGCCGGGACAACAGAAGAAATTCACCC.

On this clone: With the read ending 3 residues before the CDR3 end, the germline J gene is used to fill in that end. This chain connects TRBV5-1 to TRBJ2-3; TRBD1 matches at 8 bases. This CDR3 is 15 amino acids long. The germline V gene has CDR1 SGHRS and CDR2 YFSETQ. With V trimmed by 6 bases and J by 1 base, 7 bases remained unmatched. The CDR3 reads CASTSGGWGTDTQYF. CDR3 DNA (partial): TGCGCCAGCACCTCAGGGGGCTGGGGCACAGATACG. Looking up the rest from reference TRBV5-1 and TRBJ2-3 gives the full variable domain: KAGVTQTPRYLIKTRGQQVTLSCSPISGHRSVSWYQQTPGQGLQFLFEYFSETQRNKGNFPGRFSGRQFSNSRSEMNVSTLELGDSALYLCASTSGGWGTDTQYFGPGTRLTVL.

Worth noting for this clone: The CDR3 end lies 3 residues beyond the end of the read and is filled in from the germline J gene. The genes are TRBV7-9 and TRBJ2-5; D call uncertain. The length of the CDR3 is 11 residues. Germline V lookup: CDR1 SEHNR, CDR2 FQNEAQ (reference sequence). The V gene lost 5 bases and the J gene lost 5 bases, with 6 bases spanning the gap. The covered CDR3 bases are TGTGCCAGCAGCCGCGTGGAGACC. It yields the protein CASSRVET. The full CDR3 is CASSRVETQYF.

On this clone itself: The CDR3 end falls 3 residues outside the read, so it is completed with the germline J gene. This chain uses TRBV13 with TRBJ2-7; the match to TRBD1 covers 7 bases. The CDR3 covers 16 residues. Per the germline V gene, CDR1 is PRHDT and CDR2 is FYEKMQ (reference sequence). With 4 bases clipped from V and 3 bases from J, the junction kept 12 bases outside the gene matches. This CDR3 reads CASSSPSDRVGYEQYF. Partial CDR3 DNA: TGTGCCAGCAGCTCCCCCAGCGACAGGGTAGGCTACGAG. Full variable domain (outside the CDR3, taken from reference TRBV13 and TRBJ2-7): AAGVIQSPRHLIKEKRETATLKCYPIPRHDTVYWYQQGPGQDPQFLISFYEKMQSDKGSIPDRFSAQQFSDYHSELNMSSLELGDSALYFCASSSPSDRVGYEQYFGPGTRLTVT.

Details on this clone: The read ends 3 residues shy of where the CDR3 ends; the end is completed using the germline J gene. The chain uses TRBV5-6 and TRBJ1-1, with D uncertain. CDR3 length equals 9 residues. In germline, CDR1 is SGHDT, CDR2 YYEEEE. The CDR3 loop is CASSLRAFF. The covered CDR3 bases are TGTGCCAGCAGCTTGCGA.

About this clone itself: The read halts 3 residues ahead of the CDR3 end, with the missing end drawn from the germline J gene. The chain carries TRBV23-1 and TRBJ1-1; 8 bases line up with TRBD1. TRBV23-1 is noted as an ORF with a role that remains uncertain. This CDR3 has 14 residues. The J segment lost 7 bases and the V segment lost 6 bases, leaving 10 bases of the junction unmatched. The sequenced part of the CDR3 DNA is TGCGCCAGCAGAGGCAGGGGGCCCTTAGTTGAA. The encoded protein is CASRGRGPLVE. The whole CDR3 is CASRGRGPLVEAFF.

In regard to this clone: The observed sequence ends 3 residues before the CDR3 terminus, with the missing tail filled in from the germline J gene. V and J are TRBV19 and TRBJ2-3, with TRBD2 matching 12 bases. This CDR3 region has 18 residues. With 7 bases clipped from V and 5 bases from J, the junction kept 16 bases outside the gene matches. Per the germline V gene, CDR1 is LNHDA and CDR2 is SQIVND (reference sequence). CDR3 protein: CASTIDPRLAGEVDTQYF. The covered CDR3 bases are TGTGCCAGTACCATCGACCCGCGACTAGCGGGGGAGGTAGATACG.

Comment on this clone: The read halts 3 residues ahead of the CDR3 end, with the missing end drawn from the germline J gene. The chain combines TRBV19 with TRBJ1-5, with no clear D. The germline V gene has CDR1 LNHDA and CDR2 SQIVND (reference sequence). The CDR3 consists of 14 residues. Trimming pared 3 bases from V and 0 bases from J, leaving 6 bases between. The CDR3 protein is CASSITGSNQPQHF. The covered CDR3 bases are TGTGCCAGTAGTATCACCGGTAGCAATCAGCCC.

The CDR3 DNA, read in part, is TGCAGTACCATAAGGGCTAGCGGGGTCCAAGAGACC. This translates into CSTIRASGVQET. The complete CDR3 reads CSTIRASGVQETQYF. The rearrangement joins TRBV20-1 to TRBJ2-5, with TRBD2 matching over 9 bases. The observed sequence ends 3 residues before the CDR3 terminus, with the missing tail filled in from the germline J gene. The CDR3 totals 15 residues. The junction had 11 bases not matched to a gene; V was cut back by 8 bases and J by 1 base. The germline V gene has CDR1 DFQATT and CDR2 SNEGSKA (reference sequence).

As to this clone: The CDR3 end lies 3 residues beyond the end of the read and is filled in from the germline J gene. The chain has TRBV30 and TRBJ2-1; D tentatively fits TRBD1 or TRBD2 (6 bases each). The CDR3 runs 14 residues. V was shortened by 7 bases and J by 6 bases, with 19 bases between the two germline ends. Germline CDR1 reads GTSNPN; CDR2 reads SVGIG (reference sequence). The CDR3 DNA, read in part, is TGTGCCTCGAGGAGGGGGTTTGCCGTCAATGAG. Its protein product is CASRRGFAVNE. The entire CDR3 is CASRRGFAVNEQFF. The variable domain in full, completed from reference TRBV30 and TRBJ2-1, reads SQTIHQWPATLVQPVGSPLSLECTVEGTSNPNLYWYRQAAGRGLQLLFYSVGIGQISSEVPQNLSASRPQDRQFILSSKKLLLSDSGFYLCASRRGFAVNEQFFGPGTRLTVL.

Worth noting for this clone: The read falls 3 residues short of the CDR3 end, and the missing part is taken from the germline J gene. The chain employs TRBV18 and TRBJ1-3; tentatively, D is TRBD1 (6 bases). V was pared by 3 bases and J by 4 bases, with 19 bases between. The CDR3 has 17 amino acids. Germline values: CDR1 KGHSH, CDR2 LQKENI. The part of the CDR3 DNA that was read is TGTGCCAGCTCACCGCCTGTGGCGGGGGCCAGGGGAAACACC. Protein sequence: CASSPPVAGARGNT. From start to end, the CDR3 is CASSPPVAGARGNTIYF.

As for this clone: From the germline J gene comes the end of the CDR3, since the read stops 3 residues before it. This sequence joins TRBV4-2 and TRBJ1-1; 8 positions agree with TRBD1. The CDR3 covers 16 residues. CDR1 is LGHNA and CDR2 is YNFKEQ in the germline V gene. J was trimmed by 1 base and V by 4 bases; bases with no gene match: 8. The chain's CDR3 is CASSRLTGVGNTEAFF. CDR3 DNA (partial): TGTGCCAGCAGCCGCCTGACAGGGGTGGGGAACACTGAA.

In regard to this clone: The read stops 3 residues short of the end of the CDR3; the missing end is completed from the germline J gene. The J gene is TRBJ1-5, the V gene TRBV30, with 7 bases lining up with TRBD1. Losses at the gene ends were 2 bases for V and 4 bases for J; bases not matched to a gene: 11. The germline V gene encodes CDR1 GTSNPN and CDR2 SVGIG (reference sequence). The CDR3 has 16 residues. The CDR3 protein is CAWSKLGTVLNQPQHF. Incomplete CDR3 DNA: TGTGCCTGGAGTAAGTTAGGGACAGTCCTAAATCAGCCC.

Of note for this clone: From the germline J gene comes the end of the CDR3, since the read stops 3 residues before it. This chain connects TRBV10-3 to TRBJ1-1; weak D call: TRBD1 (6 bases). Trimming stripped 6 bases from V and 1 base from J, with 12 bases between. CDR1 and CDR2 from the germline V gene are ENHRY and SYGVKD. The length of the CDR3 is 14 residues. The CDR3 loop reads CAIRQGLANTEAFF. The CDR3 DNA, read in part, is TGTGCCATCAGGCAGGGGCTTGCGAACACTGAA.

On this clone itself: The CDR3 end lies 3 residues beyond the end of the read and is filled in from the germline J gene. The rearrangement joins TRBV19 to TRBJ1-5, with D possibly being TRBD1 (6 bases). Germline V gene data show CDR1 as LNHDA and CDR2 as SQIVND (reference sequence). V lost 4 bases and J lost 2, with 12 bases in between. The CDR3 is 15 amino acids. The DNA read from the CDR3 is TGTGCCAGTAGTAGGGGGGGCCGGGGCAATCAGCCC. This gives the protein CASSRGGRGNQP. The CDR3 reads in full as CASSRGGRGNQPQHF.

In the case of this clone: The missing CDR3 end, 3 residues past where the read stops, is filled in from the germline J gene. The chain employs TRBV12-3 or TRBV12-4 and TRBJ2-7; TRBD1 aligns across 8 bases. This CDR3 is built from 14 residues. Trimming at V came to 8 bases and at J to 3 bases, leaving 9 bases not matched to a gene. CDR3 sequence reads: CASGRGQEIYEQYF. Partial CDR3 DNA: TGTGCCAGCGGCCGGGGACAGGAAATCTACGAG.

A word on this clone: The DNA ends 3 residues before the CDR3 does, and the rest of the CDR3 is filled in from the germline J gene. V gene TRBV5-1 combines with J gene TRBJ1-5; D remains unclear. Germline CDR1 is SGHRS and CDR2 is YFSETQ. The CDR3 is 13 residues long. V shed 4 bases and J shed 4 bases, with 9 bases lying between them. CDR3 protein: CASSVTPNQPQHF. The DNA read from the CDR3 is TGCGCCAGCAGCGTGACACCGAATCAGCCC.

In the case of this clone: The missing CDR3 end, 3 residues past where the read stops, is filled in from the germline J gene. The V and J genes are TRBV10-3 and TRBJ1-1; D perhaps matches TRBD1 (5 bases). The germline V gene encodes CDR1 ENHRY and CDR2 SYGVKD. The CDR3 is made up of 14 amino acids. CDR3 DNA (partial): TGTGCCATCAGTGAGGCGGGGGAGGGTCTTAGA. It translates to CAISEAGEGLR. The whole CDR3 sequence is CAISEAGEGLRAFF.